This passage covers 5 T cell receptor beta chains from one sample sequenced in a study of T cell responses to AZD1222 COVID-19 vaccine. Assay used: immunoSEQ multiplex PCR; TCRdb lists only in-frame clones, some missing. The sample contains some 150,000 clones, about 90% of which appear only once. Sample: peripheral blood, taken on day 0 of AZD1222 vaccination. These receptors were obtained from an adult in good health.

The chain recombines TRBV2 with TRBJ2-7; D tentatively reads TRBD1 or TRBD2 (5 bases each). The CDR3 has 14 amino acids. Trimming cost V 9 bases and J 2 bases, with 17 bases left between them. Germline values: CDR1 SNHLY, CDR2 FYNNEI. CDR3: CASTTGTQTYEQYF. The CDR3 region has the DNA TGTGCCAGTACCACCGGGACCCAGACCTACGAGCAGTACTTC.

The chain is built from TRBV21-1 and TRBJ2-7; the D call in the table, TRBD1, was not verified against the DNA. TRBV21-1 corresponds to a pseudogene. This CDR3 region has 14 residues. CDR3 DNA sequence: TGTGCCAGCAGCAGGCGGGACAGGATCAACGAGCAGTACTTC. Translating it yields CASSRRDRINEQYF.

The chain uses TRBV29-1 and TRBJ2-4, with 8 bases that match TRBD2. CDR1 SQVTM and CDR2 ANQGSEA come from the germline V gene. V was pared by 4 bases and J by 0 bases, with 23 bases of the junction left unmatched. This CDR3 has 21 residues. The CDR3: CSVVPRGREGLRGLAKNIQYF. The DNA for the CDR3 is TGCAGCGTTGTTCCGAGGGGACGGGAGGGCCTTCGCGGGTTAGCCAAAAACATTCAGTACTTC. The variable domain in full, completed from reference TRBV29-1 and TRBJ2-4, reads SAVISQKPSRDICQRGTSLTIQCQVDSQVTMMFWYRQQPGQSLTLIATANQGSEATYESGFVIDKFPISRPNLTFSTLTVSNMSPEDSSIYLCSVVPRGREGLRGLAKNIQYFGAGTRLSVL.

The rearrangement uses TRBV4-1 and TRBJ1-6; 7 nucleotides agree with TRBD1. After removal of 3 bases from V and 5 bases from J, the junction contained 4 bases not matched to a gene. The CDR3 totals 15 residues. The germline V gene has CDR1 MGHRA and CDR2 YSYEKL. The CDR3 DNA reads as TGCGCCAGCAGCCACGGGACAGACCATAATTCACCCCTCCACTTT. Encoded protein: CASSHGTDHNSPLHF.

J is TRBJ1-2 and V is TRBV6-6; 7 bases match TRBD1. This CDR3 has 13 residues. Germline V lookup: CDR1 MNHNY, CDR2 SVGAGI (reference sequence). Unmatched junction bases numbered 4, after V lost 6 bases and J lost 3 bases. The CDR3 region is CASSRDSYYGYTF. The CDR3 DNA reads TGTGCCAGCAGCCGGGACAGCTACTATGGCTACACCTTC.